A selection of T cell receptor beta chains follows, all from one sample in a study of blood T cell repertoires in COVID-19. The table came from immunoSEQ multiplex PCR; TCRdb's copy has only in-frame clones and leaves some out. The sample lists over 120,000 clones; around 87% were seen once. The specimen sequenced was peripheral blood. The receptors were sampled from a man aged 45-60 years who had recovered from COVID-19. Each CDR3 is given with its conserved first and last residue. The D gene is left open where the match is weak. Clone size is shown for a subset of rows, as once, few, many or a class of expanded clone.

>-|TRBJ2-5|-|TRBV3-1/TRBV3-2
CASSPSGSSESQETQYF
TGTGCCAGCAGCCCGAGCGGTTCGTCTGAATCGCAAGAGACCCAGTACTTC
>TRBD2|TRBJ2-3|-|TRBV7-2
CASSFPSGGAPDTQYF
TGTGCCAGCAGCTTTCCTAGCGGGGGGGCCCCGGATACGCAGTATTTT
>-|TRBJ1-4|-|TRBV5-6
CASSVRAAQGEKLFF
TGTGCCAGCAGCGTAAGGGCCGCTCAGGGTGAAAAACTGTTTTTT
>TRBD1|TRBJ1-2|-|TRBV6-1
CASSEQGATGYTF
TGTGCCAGCAGTGAACAGGGGGCGACTGGCTACACCTTC
>-|TRBJ1-5|-|TRBV6-1
CASSDNQGRNQPQHF
TGTGCCAGCAGTGATAATCAGGGCCGCAATCAGCCCCAGCATTTT
>-|TRBJ1-6|-|TRBV9
CASSVEWADGSPLHF
TGTGCCAGCAGCGTAGAGTGGGCAGACGGTTCACCCCTCCACTTT
>TRBD1|TRBJ1-1|-|TRBV15
CATSSDRVTEAFF
TGTGCCACCAGCAGTGACAGGGTCACTGAAGCTTTCTTT
>-|TRBJ1-2|-|TRBV9
CASSVGGGGNYGYTF
TGTGCCAGCAGCGTAGGGGGAGGGGGAAACTATGGCTACACCTTC
>TRBD1|TRBJ1-2|once|TRBV28
CASSPQGPGSGYTF
TGTGCCAGCAGTCCACAGGGGCCGGGGAGTGGCTACACCTTC
>-|TRBJ2-2|-|TRBV7-9
CASSLTATGKTGELFF
TGTGCCAGCAGCTTGACGGCGACGGGAAAGACCGGGGAGCTGTTTTTT
>TRBD1|TRBJ1-2|few|TRBV6-5
CASRDRGSSYGYTF
TGTGCCAGCAGGGACAGGGGAAGTAGCTATGGCTACACCTTC
>-|TRBJ2-3|once|TRBV27
CASSPLLARAPDTQYF
TGTGCCAGCAGTCCCCTTTTGGCGAGGGCCCCAGATACGCAGTATTTT
>-|TRBJ1-1|-|TRBV2
CASRLRVVSTEAFF
TGTGCCAGCAGACTCAGGGTGGTGAGCACTGAAGCTTTCTTT
>-|TRBJ1-6|-|TRBV3-1/TRBV3-2
CASTLLQAAGSPLHF
TGTGCCAGCACCTTGTTACAGGCGGCCGGTTCACCCCTCCACTTT
>TRBD2|TRBJ2-1|-|TRBV5-1
CASRPTSGGRSYNEQFF
TGCGCCAGCAGACCAACTAGCGGGGGTAGATCCTACAATGAGCAGTTCTTC
>-|TRBJ2-2|-|TRBV24-1
CATSDRSTGELFF
TGTGCCACCAGTGACAGGTCCACCGGGGAGCTGTTTTTT
>TRBD1|TRBJ2-7|-|TRBV10-3
CAIRAPGDRSSYEQYF
TGTGCCATCAGAGCCCCGGGGGACAGGTCCTCCTACGAGCAGTACTTC
>-|TRBJ2-4|-|TRBV14
CASSQEGARFDIQYF
TGTGCCAGCAGCCAAGAGGGGGCGCGATTTGACATTCAGTACTTC
>-|TRBJ2-1|-|TRBV7-2
CASSPWAGLQFF
TGTGCCAGCAGCCCATGGGCGGGGCTACAGTTCTTC
>-|TRBJ2-5|-|TRBV5-5
CASSSRGRENTQETQYF
TGTGCCAGCAGCTCCCGGGGGCGGGAGAACACTCAAGAGACCCAGTACTTC
>TRBD1|TRBJ1-2|-|TRBV5-1
CASSSTGDSYGYTF
TGCGCCAGCAGCTCCACAGGGGATTCCTATGGCTACACCTTC
>-|TRBJ1-1|-|TRBV5-8
CASSGDSVTEAFF
TGTGCCAGCAGCGGAGATTCGGTCACTGAAGCTTTCTTT
>-|TRBJ1-2|-|TRBV30
CAWSVRASYTF
TGTGCCTGGAGTGTCAGGGCTAGCTACACCTTC
>-|TRBJ1-4|-|TRBV10-1
CASSPDEKLFF
TGCGCCAGCAGCCCTGATGAAAAACTGTTTTTT
>-|TRBJ1-1|once|TRBV4-3
CASSQVPTNTEAFF
TGCGCCAGCAGCCAAGTCCCGACTAACACTGAAGCTTTCTTT
>TRBD1|TRBJ2-7|-|TRBV29-1
CSVEGQGSEQYF
TGCAGCGTTGAAGGACAGGGCAGCGAGCAGTACTTC
>TRBD2|TRBJ2-3|-|TRBV20-1
CSASLAGGPDTQYF
TGCAGTGCTAGTCTAGCGGGGGGGCCAGATACGCAGTATTTT
>TRBD1|TRBJ1-6|-|TRBV7-6
CASSSHPQGANNSPLHF
TGTGCCAGCAGCTCCCACCCACAGGGGGCTAATAATTCACCCCTCCACTTT
>TRBD1|TRBJ2-7|-|TRBV7-2
CASSLEGTGVYEQYF
TGTGCCAGCAGCTTAGAGGGGACAGGGGTATACGAGCAGTACTTC
>-|TRBJ2-2|-|TRBV25-1
CASRATGTSIGELFF
TGTGCCAGCAGAGCAACCGGGACATCCATCGGGGAGCTGTTTTTT
>-|TRBJ2-5|-|TRBV19
CASSSTELVETQYF
TGTGCCAGTAGTTCGACAGAGTTGGTAGAGACCCAGTACTTC
>TRBD1|TRBJ2-3|many|TRBV29-1
CSVEGDRGHRTDTQYF
TGCAGCGTTGAGGGGGACAGGGGGCATAGGACAGATACGCAGTATTTT
>TRBD1|TRBJ2-5|-|TRBV11-3
CASSLAGRGLSFIPETQYF
TGTGCCAGCAGCTTAGCCGGCAGGGGGCTGTCCTTCATCCCAGAGACCCAGTACTTC
>TRBD1|TRBJ1-2|-|TRBV6-2/TRBV6-3
CASSSPTGGIGDYGYTF
TGTGCCAGCAGTTCCCCGACAGGGGGCATAGGGGACTATGGCTACACCTTC
>TRBD1|TRBJ1-3|-|TRBV4-2
CASSPGQGSSGNTIYF
TGTGCCAGCAGCCCGGGACAGGGGAGCTCTGGAAACACCATATATTTT
>TRBD2|TRBJ2-1|-|TRBV19
CASSRAGGFNEQFF
TGTGCCAGTAGCAGAGCGGGGGGTTTCAATGAGCAGTTCTTC
>-|TRBJ2-5|-|TRBV30
CAWSRGIQETQYF
TGTGCCTGGAGTAGGGGGATTCAAGAGACCCAGTACTTC
>-|TRBJ2-1|-|TRBV4-3
CASSQDPGENSRYDEQFF
TGCGCCAGCAGCCAAGATCCGGGGGAGAACTCCCGTTACGATGAGCAGTTCTTC